A single sample gave rise to the 16 T cell receptor beta chains below, sequenced in a study of T cell repertoires in cytomegalovirus infection. What these receptors recognize is not known. Via MiXCR, TCRdb re-called the reads, giving one row per CDR3 protein. The sample carries tens of thousands of distinct CDR3 sequences, 25% to 40% recorded once. Sequences were obtained from PBMCs, sequenced either directly or after in vitro stimulation (not recorded which). Receptor source: a human donor in good health (CMV status not recorded). Some clones in this sample may be carry-over from other donors' samples.

This chain links TRBV12-3 or TRBV12-4 with TRBJ2-1; TRBD1 is a possible D gene (5 bases). This CDR3 comprises 13 residues. V was pared by 1 base and J by 10 bases, with 11 bases between. The CDR3 nucleotides are TGTGCCAGCAGTTTAGGGGGCCCTATGGAGCAGTTCTTC. This encodes CASSLGGPMEQFF.

This clonotype was counted a few times. This rearrangement joins TRBV19 to TRBJ2-5; D may correspond to TRBD1 or TRBD2 (5 bases each). The CDR3 totals 15 residues. V was pared by 5 bases and J by 5 bases, with 18 bases between. Germline CDR1 is LNHDA and CDR2 is SQIVND (reference sequence). The chain's CDR3 is CASSSDGRDGETQYF. DNA of the CDR3: TGTGCCAGTAGTTCTGACGGCAGGGACGGGGAGACCCAGTACTTC.

The V and J genes are TRBV5-5 and TRBJ2-7; D not resolved. Germline V CDR1 and CDR2: SGHKS, YYEKEE (reference sequence). This CDR3 has 16 amino acids. Trimming shortened V by 0 bases and J by 4 bases, and 17 bases separated the two germline ends. The DNA for the CDR3 is TGTGCCAGCAGCTTGGTCGCAGAGACGGTGTTTTACGAGCAGTACTTC. Protein: CASSLVAETVFYEQYF.

V and J are TRBV10-2 and TRBJ2-3; unclear D gene. CDR1 and CDR2 (germline): WSHSY, SAAADI. This CDR3 comprises 11 residues. Trimming pared 6 bases from V and 6 bases from J, leaving 7 bases between. CDR3 loop: CASREEDTQYF. The DNA of the CDR3 is TGCGCCAGCAGAGAAGAGGATACGCAGTATTTT.

This clonotype was observed at least ten times. The chain links TRBV7-9 to TRBJ2-1; no definite D call. Trimming removed 3 bases at V and 3 bases at J, with 9 bases between. Per germline, CDR1 SEHNR and CDR2 FQNEAQ (reference sequence). The CDR3 sequence is 14 residues long. Written as DNA, the CDR3 is TGTGCCAGCAGCTTGAGTCTCCACTACAATGAGCAGTTCTTC. Translated, it gives CASSLSLHYNEQFF.

This clonotype showed up just a few times. This chain uses TRBV19 with TRBJ2-1; the match to TRBD2 covers 12 bases. Trimming cost V 10 bases and J 7 bases; bases outside gene matches: 14. The CDR3 is 16 residues long. Germline V CDR1 and CDR2: LNHDA, SQIVND (reference sequence). The CDR3 DNA sequence: TGTGCCACGAGGCTAGCGGGAGGGCTCCTAGGGAATGAGCAGTTCTTC. Protein product: CATRLAGGLLGNEQFF.

This clonotype turned up a few times. This rearrangement joins TRBV27 to TRBJ1-1, with 9 bases identical to TRBD1. V lost 3 bases and J lost 5; bases outside the gene matches: 7. CDR3 length: 15 amino acids. Germline CDR1 reads MNHEY; CDR2 reads SMNVEV (reference sequence). CDR3 sequence reads: CASSLAGTGQTEAFF. CDR3 DNA sequence: TGTGCCAGCAGTTTGGCTGGGACAGGGCAAACTGAAGCTTTCTTT.

This clonotype occurred many times. V and J are TRBV12-3 or TRBV12-4 and TRBJ1-2, with D tentatively TRBD1 (6 bases). Deletions cut 3 bases from V and 3 bases from J, with 17 bases between. This CDR3 contains 16 residues. The CDR3 region is CASSFTTYRVHYGYTF. CDR3 nucleotide sequence: TGTGCCAGCAGTTTCACGACATACAGGGTCCACTATGGCTACACCTTC.

This clonotype was counted only a few times. The CDR3 sequence is CASGPGQVEAFF. The CDR3 bases are TGTGCCAGCGGACCTGGACAGGTCGAAGCTTTCTTT. The chain joins TRBV6-6 to TRBJ1-1; 7 bases are shared with TRBD1. The CDR3 covers 12 residues. Trimming at V came to 8 bases and at J to 8 bases, leaving 8 bases not matched to a gene. From germline, CDR1 is MNHNY and CDR2 SVGAGI (reference sequence).

The genes are TRBV4-3 and TRBJ2-5; 9 bases align to TRBD1. The V gene end was trimmed by 0 bases and the J gene end by 4 bases; junction bases not matched to a gene: 12. Per the germline V gene, CDR1 is LGHNA and CDR2 is YSLEER. The CDR3 is 18 amino acids. CDR3 nucleotide sequence: TGCGCCAGCAGCCAAGATAGGGGGACAGGGAATCTTCTAGAGACCCAGTACTTC. It specifies CASSQDRGTGNLLETQYF.

This clonotype has a single count. The V gene is TRBV6-5, the J gene TRBJ2-1; D possibly corresponds to TRBD1 (5 bases). CDR1 MNHEY and CDR2 SVGAGI come from the germline V gene. CDR3 length: 14 residues. V was pared by 3 bases and J by 6 bases, with 12 bases between. CDR3: CASSYGAGINEQFF. The CDR3 DNA reads as TGTGCCAGCAGTTATGGGGCAGGGATCAATGAGCAGTTCTTC.

The rearrangement uses TRBV20-1 and TRBJ2-7; TRBD2 aligns across 9 bases. With V trimmed by 0 bases and J by 2 bases, 5 bases remained unmatched. Germline values: CDR1 DFQATT, CDR2 SNEGSKA (reference sequence). There are 15 residues in the CDR3. The CDR3 region is CSARDLRLAAYEQYF. The CDR3 nucleotides are TGCAGTGCTAGAGATTTGAGACTAGCGGCCTACGAGCAGTACTTC.

This clonotype occurred a few times. This CDR3 reads CASSPGLAVFDTQYF. The CDR3 coding sequence is TGTGCCAGCAGCCCGGGACTAGCGGTCTTCGATACGCAGTATTTT. The genes are TRBV11-2 and TRBJ2-3; 11 positions match TRBD2. This CDR3 contains 15 residues. In germline, CDR1 is SGHAT, CDR2 FQNNGV. Trimming took 5 bases from V and 6 from J; bases not matched to a gene: 7.

This sequence joins TRBV6-5 and TRBJ2-1; the D gene is possibly TRBD2 (6 bases). The V gene lost 2 bases and the J gene lost 13 bases, with 18 bases spanning the gap. This CDR3 has 14 amino acids. Looked up from germline, CDR1 is MNHEY and CDR2 is SVGAGI. The CDR3 bases are TGTGCCAGCAGTTACACCCGGGCCGTAGCGGTTCAGTTCTTC. Protein product: CASSYTRAVAVQFF.

This clonotype has just a few counts. V usage is TRBV20-1 and J usage is TRBJ2-7, with D uncertain. The germline V and J ends were trimmed by 6 bases and 5 bases, with 17 bases remaining between them. Germline assignment: CDR1 DFQATT and CDR2 SNEGSKA (reference sequence). This CDR3 has 13 amino acids. CDR3 region: CSANIDRPHEQYF. In nucleotides, the CDR3 is TGCAGTGCAAATATCGATCGGCCCCACGAGCAGTACTTC.

The J gene is TRBJ2-1, the V gene TRBV20-1; 9 bases map to TRBD2. Germline lookup yields CDR1 DFQATT and CDR2 SNEGSKA (reference sequence). This CDR3 is built from 15 residues. Unmatched junction bases numbered 6, after V lost 1 base and J lost 5 bases. CDR3: CSARVGSGGHNEQFF. CDR3 coding DNA: TGCAGTGCTAGAGTAGGGAGCGGGGGGCACAATGAGCAGTTCTTC.